The clone carrying this T cell receptor (beta chain) was found many times. Its target is not known. This sample is drawn from a study of T cells in Graves' hyperthyroidism and ophthalmopathy. General study findings and limits: Separation of ophthalmopathy from stable hyperthyroidism was achieved by a 13 V-J model. Within blood appeared most thyroid clonotypes that had expanded above 0.001.

From RNA transcripts, TCR beta CDR3 regions were amplified. Initially, a first-round RT-PCR of the TCR CDR3 employed the HTBI primer set. TCRdb analysed the multiplex PCR reads with MiXCR anew, one entry per CDR3 protein. The sample consists of 550,000 to 700,000 distinct CDR3 sequences, about 15% of them appearing once. V was clipped by 0 bases and J by 7 bases, with 15 bases between them. The germline V gene encodes CDR1 MNHEY and CDR2 SVGAGI. The CDR3 is made up of 15 amino acids. The PBMCs had their origin in less than 13 ml of fresh peripheral blood. The V call is TRBV6-5, the J call TRBJ1-2; D gene uncertain. The clonotype originates from a woman aged 40 to 49 with Graves' ophthalmopathy. The sample was blood. CDR3: CASSYSGGFGSGYTF. CDR3 DNA sequence: TGTGCCAGCAGTTACTCAGGAGGGTTTGGTTCTGGCTACACCTTC.